This T cell receptor (beta chain) was found in a study of T-cell reconstitution after alpha-beta-depleted transplantation in children. Findings and limits, study-wide: Newly generated T cells supplied most T-cell counts and diversity one year post-transplant. By about two months after transplant, alpha-beta T cells reportedly arose from several hundred graft clones that had expanded.

On this clonotype: Its antigen remains unidentified.

The CDR3 sequence is 13 residues long. The germline V and J ends were trimmed by 5 bases and 6 bases, with 13 bases remaining between them. Germline V gene sequence: CDR1 SGHAT, CDR2 FQDESV (reference sequence). Using unique molecular identifiers, the investigators prepared the TCRbeta library. TCRdb reprocessed the PCR reads with MiXCR, giving one entry per CDR3 protein. The repertoire consists of approximately 980,000 distinct CDR3 sequences, with about 29% occurring once and the leading ten covering under 30%. This sequence joins TRBV11-1 and TRBJ1-1, with a tentative D call TRBD1 (5 bases). The sequence came from a boy in the first two years of life who had a stem cell transplant for SCID, so the T cells may come from the graft donor. The source material was PBMCs, mostly from graft donor cells, sampled 360 days after TCRalphabeta/CD19-depleted stem cell transplant. CDR3 region: CASSLFRDPEAFF. For the CDR3, the DNA is TGTGCCAGCAGCCTCTTCCGGGACCCTGAAGCTTTCTTT.